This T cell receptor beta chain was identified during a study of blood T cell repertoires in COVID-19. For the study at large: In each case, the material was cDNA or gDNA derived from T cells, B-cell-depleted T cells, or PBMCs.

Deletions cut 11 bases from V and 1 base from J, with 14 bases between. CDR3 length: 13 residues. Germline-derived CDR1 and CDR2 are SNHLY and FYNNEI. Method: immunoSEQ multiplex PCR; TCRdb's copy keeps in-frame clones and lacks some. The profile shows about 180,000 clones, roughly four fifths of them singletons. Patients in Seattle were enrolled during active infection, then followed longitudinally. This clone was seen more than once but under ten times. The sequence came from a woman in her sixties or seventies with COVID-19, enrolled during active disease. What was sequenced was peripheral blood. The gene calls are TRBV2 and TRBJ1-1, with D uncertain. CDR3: CADAEQPNTEAFF. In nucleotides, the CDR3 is TGTGCCGACGCAGAACAGCCGAACACTGAAGCTTTCTTT. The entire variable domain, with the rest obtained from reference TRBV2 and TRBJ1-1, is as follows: EPEVTQTPSHQVTQMGQEVILRCVPISNHLYFYWYRQILGQKVEFLVSFYNNEISEKSEIFDDQFSVERPDGSNFTLKIRSTKLEDSAMYFCADAEQPNTEAFFGQGTRLTVV.